This T cell receptor beta chain derives from a study of identical twins. General study findings and limits: While abundant cord blood beta clonotypes carried fewer insertions, memory repertoires showed no such pattern.

The germline V gene has CDR1 DFQATT and CDR2 SNEGSKA (reference sequence). V gave up 0 bases and J gave up 0 bases; unmatched junction bases: 1. The CDR3 runs to 14 residues. TCRdb independently ran MiXCR on the 5' RACE reads; one entry per CDR3 protein. Of 1.5 million to 2 million distinct CDR3 sequences in the sample, around 29% are singletons; the top ten hold approximately 0.29%. This clonotype occurred many times. Its antigen is unknown. The TCR comes from a newborn girl in good health. Material: cord blood. The V gene is TRBV20-1, the J gene TRBJ2-7, with 8 bases lining up with TRBD1. CDR3 DNA sequence: TGCAGTGCTAGAGATGGGACAGGCTCCTACGAGCAGTACTTC. Residues: CSARDGTGSYEQYF.